A selection of T cell receptor beta chains follows, all from one sample in a study of T cell changes during pregnancy in multiple sclerosis. Sequencing was performed with immunoSEQ multiplex PCR; in TCRdb, only in-frame clones are kept and a portion is missing. The data show 52,000 or so clones, about nine tenths seen once. Sample: CD4+ T cells from peripheral blood mononuclear cells, taken in the first trimester of pregnancy. These receptors were taken from a female donor with multiple sclerosis, enrolled in a pregnancy study. The CDR3 runs from the conserved cysteine through the conserved F or W. A D gene is named only where the DNA matches it firmly. A clone size is listed for some rows: how often the clone was seen (once, few, many), or a class if it is expanded.

size,D,J,V,DNA,CDR3
-,-,TRBJ2-4,TRBV6-5,TGTGCCACCGCTGGGAGGATCGAAACCAAAAACATTCAGTACTTC,CATAGRIETKNIQYF
once,-,TRBJ2-1,TRBV2,TGTGCCAGCAGTGTGAGAGCGGGCTCCTACAATGAGCAGTTCTTC,CASSVRAGSYNEQFF
-,-,TRBJ1-2,TRBV7-9,TGTGCCAGCAGCCCGGGACACAAGTATGGCTACACCTTC,CASSPGHKYGYTF
-,-,TRBJ2-1,TRBV9,TGTGCCAGCAGCGTAGCGGCGGGTCAGTACAATGAGCAGTTCTTC,CASSVAAGQYNEQFF
-,TRBD1,TRBJ2-3,TRBV5-6,TGTGCCAGCAGCTTACCGACAGGGGACACAGATACGCAGTATTTT,CASSLPTGDTDTQYF
few,TRBD2,TRBJ2-3,TRBV5-8,TGTGCCAGCAGCTGGACCGGGACTAGCGGGATTACAGATACGCAGTATTTT,CASSWTGTSGITDTQYF
-,-,TRBJ2-6,TRBV10-3,TGTGCCATCAGGGCCCCAGCTGGGGCCAACGTCCTGACTTTC,CAIRAPAGANVLTF
-,TRBD2,TRBJ2-1,TRBV6-1,TGTGCCAGCAGTGAATCGGGCGGGAGTGGGTATGAGCAGTTCTTC,CASSESGGSGYEQFF
-,TRBD1,TRBJ1-1,TRBV7-9,TGTGCCAGCAGCTGGACAGGGTTTGGGGATAAAGCTTTCTTT,CASSWTGFGDKAFF
-,-,TRBJ2-1,TRBV7-2,TGTGCCAGCAGCTTCCAGACTACGTACAATGAGCAGTTCTTC,CASSFQTTYNEQFF
-,-,TRBJ2-2,TRBV15,TGTGCCACCAGCACCGACAGGTTAGCGAACACCGGGGAGCTGTTTTTT,CATSTDRLANTGELFF
-,-,TRBJ1-1,TRBV18,TGTGCCAGCTCCCTCAGACACGCGAACACTGAAGCTTTCTTT,CASSLRHANTEAFF
-,-,TRBJ1-4,TRBV28,TGTGCCAGCACCGCGGGGGGGTCTAATGAAAAACTGTTTTTT,CASTAGGSNEKLFF
-,-,TRBJ1-5,TRBV27,TGTGCCAGCAGGCAGGGACACCCAGATCAGCCCCAGCATTTT,CASRQGHPDQPQHF
-,TRBD2,TRBJ2-3,TRBV7-2,TGTGCCAGCAGGGGCTGGACTAGCGGGAGCACAGATACGCAGTATTTT,CASRGWTSGSTDTQYF
-,-,TRBJ1-5,TRBV6-6,TGTGCCAGCAGTTACAATTCTGAGAATCAGCCCCAGCATTTT,CASSYNSENQPQHF
-,-,TRBJ1-6,TRBV2,TGTGCCAGCTGCGACAGGAGTAATTCACCCCTCCACTTT,CASCDRSNSPLHF
-,TRBD1,TRBJ1-2,TRBV15,TGTGCCACCAGCAGCCGTTTAACCGGGACAGGGACCAATGGCTACACCTTC,CATSSRLTGTGTNGYTF
-,-,TRBJ1-1,TRBV9,TGTGCCAGCGGGGCCCGGGTCTGGAACACTGAAGCTTTCTTT,CASGARVWNTEAFF
-,-,TRBJ2-5,TRBV18,TGTGCCAGCTCACTCATCCCAGGGGCCAAAGAGACCCAGTACTTC,CASSLIPGAKETQYF
-,-,TRBJ2-6,TRBV7-8,TGTGCCAGCAGCTTGAGGGGGGGCCCCACTGGGGCCAACGTCCTGACTTTC,CASSLRGGPTGANVLTF
-,TRBD1,TRBJ1-3,TRBV29-1,TGCAGCGGGACCCCAGGGGGCGAAAACACCATATATTTT,CSGTPGGENTIYF
once,-,TRBJ1-4,TRBV27,TGTGCCAGCACTTCATACCCCCCCAGGGGAAATGAAAAACTGTTTTTT,CASTSYPPRGNEKLFF
few,-,TRBJ1-5,TRBV10-3,TGTGCCATCAGTGAAGAGGGTCAGCCCCAGCATTTT,CAISEEGQPQHF
-,-,TRBJ1-1,TRBV9,TGTGCCAGCAGCGTAGGGCAGGGGAACACTGAAGCTTTCTTT,CASSVGQGNTEAFF
-,TRBD1,TRBJ1-5,TRBV7-8,TGTGCCAGCAGCCCAATTCCGGGACAGGGGAGCCAGCCCCAGCATTTT,CASSPIPGQGSQPQHF
few,TRBD1,TRBJ1-6,TRBV11-2,TGTGCCAGCAGCTTTGGACAGGGGGCGAATTCACCCCTCCACTTT,CASSFGQGANSPLHF
-,-,TRBJ2-7,TRBV5-6,TGTGCCAGCAGCTTTTTGGGGACGGGGGTTTTGTACGAGCAGTACTTC,CASSFLGTGVLYEQYF
-,TRBD1,TRBJ1-6,TRBV7-2,TGTGCCAGCCAAAGATTAGGACAGGGGGGATCACCCCTCCACTTT,CASQRLGQGGSPLHF
-,TRBD2,TRBJ2-1,TRBV29-1,TGCAGCGTTGCATCAAGACTAGCGGGAGGTGAGCAGTTCTTC,CSVASRLAGGEQFF
-,-,TRBJ2-3,TRBV5-1,TGCGCCAGCAGCTTGCTCGGTCACCCCAGCACAGATACGCAGTATTTT,CASSLLGHPSTDTQYF
-,TRBD2,TRBJ2-2,TRBV27,TGTGCCAGCAAAAGGGACTATGTGGGCGGGGAGCTGTTTTTT,CASKRDYVGGELFF
-,-,TRBJ1-5,TRBV6-1,TGTGCCAGCACTGGCAGTAATCAGCCCCAGCATTTT,CASTGSNQPQHF
-,TRBD1,TRBJ2-5,TRBV5-4,TGTGCCAGCAGCTCATGGACAGGCTTACAAGAGACCCAGTACTTC,CASSSWTGLQETQYF
-,-,TRBJ1-1,TRBV7-2,TGTGCCAGCAGCTTAGCTCAGGGTTTTGAAGCTTTCTTT,CASSLAQGFEAFF
-,-,TRBJ1-4,TRBV10-3,TGTGCCATCAGTCCTATCCCCGGAGGCAATGAAAAACTGTTTTTT,CAISPIPGGNEKLFF
-,TRBD2,TRBJ2-5,TRBV5-1,TGCGCCAGCAGCACCCAGCCCTCTAGCGGGAGAGGTGAGACCCAGTACTTC,CASSTQPSSGRGETQYF
-,-,TRBJ1-3,TRBV7-9,TGTGCCAGCAGAGATCGGCAGGGGTCTGGAAACACCATATATTTT,CASRDRQGSGNTIYF
once,-,TRBJ2-5,TRBV15,TGTGCCACCAGCAGAGTTGGTCAGGCTCCGTACCAAGAGACCCAGTACTTC,CATSRVGQAPYQETQYF
-,TRBD2,TRBJ2-3,TRBV5-4,TGTGCCAGCTCACCGGGACTAGCCGGCGATACGCAGTATTTT,CASSPGLAGDTQYF
-,-,TRBJ1-6,TRBV6-1,TGTGCCAGCAGTACAACGGGTATCTATAATTCACCCCTCCACTTT,CASSTTGIYNSPLHF
-,TRBD2,TRBJ2-1,TRBV15,TGTGCCACCAGCAGGCCCGGGGGGAGCCATGAGCAGTTCTTC,CATSRPGGSHEQFF
-,TRBD2,TRBJ2-7,TRBV5-4,TGTGCCAGCAGCTTGCGGGGGGGCACCTACGAGCAGTACTTC,CASSLRGGTYEQYF
-,TRBD2,TRBJ2-3,TRBV27,TGTGCCAGCAGCGAATCCGGACTAGCGGGAGGGACACACACAGATACGCAGTATTTT,CASSESGLAGGTHTDTQYF
once,-,TRBJ2-2,TRBV5-6,TGTGCCAGCAGTCGGGGGGCGCCAGGCGGGGAGCTGTTTTTT,CASSRGAPGGELFF
-,-,TRBJ2-5,TRBV15,TGTGCCACCAGCAGAGATCCGGGTACACTGGGGACCCAGTACTTC,CATSRDPGTLGTQYF
-,-,TRBJ2-5,TRBV6-4,TGTGCCAGCAGTGAGATTTTGGACAGAATAAGAGAGACCCAGTACTTC,CASSEILDRIRETQYF